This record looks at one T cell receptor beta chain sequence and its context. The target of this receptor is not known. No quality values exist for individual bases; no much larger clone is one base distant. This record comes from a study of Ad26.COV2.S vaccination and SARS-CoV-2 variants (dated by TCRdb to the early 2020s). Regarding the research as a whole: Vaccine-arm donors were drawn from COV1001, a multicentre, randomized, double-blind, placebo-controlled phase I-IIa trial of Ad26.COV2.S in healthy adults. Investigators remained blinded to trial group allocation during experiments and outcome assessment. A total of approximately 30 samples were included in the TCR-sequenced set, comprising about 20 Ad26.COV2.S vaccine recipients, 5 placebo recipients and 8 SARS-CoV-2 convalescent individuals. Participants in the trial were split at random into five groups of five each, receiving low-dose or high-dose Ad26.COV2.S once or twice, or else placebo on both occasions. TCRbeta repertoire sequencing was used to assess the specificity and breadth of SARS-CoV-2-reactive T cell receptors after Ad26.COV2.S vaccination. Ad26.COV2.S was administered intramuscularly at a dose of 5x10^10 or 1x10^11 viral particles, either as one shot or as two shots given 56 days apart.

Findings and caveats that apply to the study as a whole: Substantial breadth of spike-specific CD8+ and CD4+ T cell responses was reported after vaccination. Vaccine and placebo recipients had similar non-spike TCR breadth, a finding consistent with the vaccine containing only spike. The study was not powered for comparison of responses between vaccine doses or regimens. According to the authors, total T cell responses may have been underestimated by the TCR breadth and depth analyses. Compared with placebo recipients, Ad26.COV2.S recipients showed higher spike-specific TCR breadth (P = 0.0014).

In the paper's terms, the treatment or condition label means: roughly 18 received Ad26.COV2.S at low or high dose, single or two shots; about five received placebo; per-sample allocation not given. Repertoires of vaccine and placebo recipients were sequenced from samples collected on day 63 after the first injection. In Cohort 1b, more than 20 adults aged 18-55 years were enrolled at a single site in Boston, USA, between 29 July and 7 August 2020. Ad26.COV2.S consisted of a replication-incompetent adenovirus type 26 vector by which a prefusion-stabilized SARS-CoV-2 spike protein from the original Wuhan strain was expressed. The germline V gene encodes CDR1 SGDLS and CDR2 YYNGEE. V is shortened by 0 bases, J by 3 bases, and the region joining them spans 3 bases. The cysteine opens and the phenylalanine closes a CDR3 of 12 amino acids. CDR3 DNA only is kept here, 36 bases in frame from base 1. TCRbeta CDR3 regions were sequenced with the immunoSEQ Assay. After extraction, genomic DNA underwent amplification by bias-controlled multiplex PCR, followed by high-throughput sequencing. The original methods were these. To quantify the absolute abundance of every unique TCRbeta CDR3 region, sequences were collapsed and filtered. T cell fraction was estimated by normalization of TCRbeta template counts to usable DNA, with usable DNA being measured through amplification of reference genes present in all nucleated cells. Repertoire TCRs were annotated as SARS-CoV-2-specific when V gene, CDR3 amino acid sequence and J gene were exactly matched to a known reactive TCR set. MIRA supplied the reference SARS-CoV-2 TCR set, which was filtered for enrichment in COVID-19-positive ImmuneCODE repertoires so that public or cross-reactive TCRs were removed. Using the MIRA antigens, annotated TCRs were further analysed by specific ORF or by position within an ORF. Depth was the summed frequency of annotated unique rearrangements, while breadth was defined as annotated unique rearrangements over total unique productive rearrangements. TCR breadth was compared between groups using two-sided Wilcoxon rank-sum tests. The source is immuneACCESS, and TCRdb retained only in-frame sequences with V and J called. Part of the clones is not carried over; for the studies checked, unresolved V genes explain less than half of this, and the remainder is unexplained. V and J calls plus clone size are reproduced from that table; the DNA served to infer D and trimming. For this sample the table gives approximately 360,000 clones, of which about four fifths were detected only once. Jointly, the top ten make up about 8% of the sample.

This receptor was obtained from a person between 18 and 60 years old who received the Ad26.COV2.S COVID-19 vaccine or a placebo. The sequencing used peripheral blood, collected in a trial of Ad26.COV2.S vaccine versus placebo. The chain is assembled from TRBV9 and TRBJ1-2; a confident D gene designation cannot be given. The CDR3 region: CASSVVDYGYTF. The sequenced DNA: TGTGCCAGCAGCGTAGTGGACTATGGCTACACCTTC.